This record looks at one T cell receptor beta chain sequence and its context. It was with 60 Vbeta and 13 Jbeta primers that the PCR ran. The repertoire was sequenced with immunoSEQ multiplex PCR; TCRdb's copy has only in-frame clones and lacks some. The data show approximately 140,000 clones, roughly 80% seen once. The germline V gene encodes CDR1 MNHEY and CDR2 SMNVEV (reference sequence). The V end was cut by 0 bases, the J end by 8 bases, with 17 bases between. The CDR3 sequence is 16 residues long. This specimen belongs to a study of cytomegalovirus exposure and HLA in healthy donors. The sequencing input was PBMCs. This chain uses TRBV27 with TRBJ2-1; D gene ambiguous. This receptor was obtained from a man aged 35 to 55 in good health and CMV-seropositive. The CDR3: CASSLSSWRRGDEQFF. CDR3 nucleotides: TGTGCCAGCAGTTTATCCTCCTGGCGGAGAGGAGATGAGCAGTTCTTC.